A single T cell receptor beta chain is shown here with its context. The CDR3 is 15 residues long. Per germline, CDR1 SEHNR and CDR2 FQNEAQ (reference sequence). This record belongs to a study of T cells expressing NK-cell markers. TCRdb reworked the 5' RACE reads into one entry per CDR3 protein, no DNA. The table lists roughly 450,000 distinct CDR3 sequences. Sequencing was performed on blood T cells: a sorted CD56 or NKG2C T cell subset, CD4+ or CD8+ T cells, or bulk PBMC T cells (not recorded which). The source is a woman between 45 and 65 years old in good health. The chain is built from TRBV7-9 and TRBJ2-1; TCRdb designates TRBD1, a call that cannot be tested without DNA. This CDR3 reads CASSPWPGNYNEQFF.